This T cell receptor (beta chain) was observed in a study of cytomegalovirus exposure and HLA in healthy donors. Study background: Around four fifths of roughly 400 genotyped donors fell in the Caucasian-associated ancestry cluster. Findings of the study overall: Upon later analysis, TCR association rates were observed to vary by HLA locus, being highest for DRB1 and lowest for HLA-C. Earlier results showed most TCR beta V segments being productive about 87% or about 30% of the time. With later analysis, a missense DCLRE1C variant became linked to TCR beta V- and J-gene trimming.

Note on this clone: The antigen is unknown.

Germline lookup yields CDR1 SGHRS and CDR2 YFSETQ. The length of the CDR3 is 14 residues. V lost 0 bases and J 7 bases, leaving 13 bases between the germline ends. The PCR employed 60 Vbeta primers together with 13 Jbeta primers. Clones were sequenced by immunoSEQ multiplex PCR, and TCRdb holds only the in-frame ones, with some missing. The sample includes about 180,000 clones, 77% of them seen just once. This sequence originates from a woman in her fifties or sixties in good health and CMV-seropositive. J is TRBJ1-2 and V is TRBV5-1, with D unclear. The sequencing sample was made of PBMCs. CDR3 loop: CASSLDGKGSGYTF. The CDR3 DNA sequence: TGCGCCAGCAGCTTGGATGGGAAAGGGAGTGGCTACACCTTC. The whole variable domain, remainder taken from reference TRBV5-1 and TRBJ1-2, is KAGVTQTPRYLIKTRGQQVTLSCSPISGHRSVSWYQQTPGQGLQFLFEYFSETQRNKGNFPGRFSGRQFSNSRSEMNVSTLELGDSALYLCASSLDGKGSGYTFGSGTRLTVV.